Presented here are 32 T cell receptor beta chains from one specimen sequenced in a study of CD8+ T cells in alopecia areata. Following extraction, RNA underwent reverse transcription to cDNA, which served as the sequencing template. The assay was immunoSEQ multiplex PCR, and TCRdb's table has in-frame clones only and misses some. The record shows about 1,500 clones for this sample, with no singletons present. Sequencing used lesional skin. The receptors stem from a C3H/HeJ mouse with alopecia areata. Strain MHC haplotype: H2-k.

This clone showed up many times. The genes are named according to mouse. Read data end 4 residues before the CDR3 end; the end is taken from the germline J gene. V gene TRBV13-3 combines with J gene TRBJ2-2, with TRBD1 as a possible D gene (6 bases). V was pared by 2 bases and J by 4 bases, with 6 bases between. The CDR3 loop spans 13 amino acids. In germline, CDR1 is NNHDY, CDR2 SYVADS. CDR3 loop: CASSEGGTGQLYF. The CDR3 DNA, read in part, is TGTGCCAGCAGTGAAGGGGGCACCGGG.

Sample share makes this clone medium-sized. These gene names are mouse names. The sequenced fragment ends 4 residues before the CDR3 boundary, so the rest is inferred from the germline J gene. This sequence joins TRBV13-1 and TRBJ2-2; 8 bases match TRBD1. Trimming cost V 2 bases and J 4 bases; bases outside gene matches: 1. The CDR3 runs 14 residues. CDR1 is NSHNY and CDR2 is SYGAGN in the germline V gene. This CDR3 reads CASSDRGPTGQLYF. The sequenced part of the CDR3 DNA is TGTGCCAGCAGTGACAGGGGGCCCACCGGG.

As regards this clone: Here the gene names and germline are mouse. The observed sequence ends 4 residues before the CDR3 terminus, with the missing tail filled in from the germline J gene. The gene calls are TRBV13-3 and TRBJ2-5, with a possible D match to TRBD1 (6 bases). Germline V gene data show CDR1 as NNHDY and CDR2 as SYVADS. Trimming shortened V by 3 bases and J by 0 bases, and 11 bases separated the two germline ends. The CDR3 loop spans 15 amino acids. Incomplete CDR3 DNA: TGTGCCAGCAGTGGCAGGGGCCTTAACCAAGAC. Residues: CASSGRGLNQD. The full CDR3 reads CASSGRGLNQDTQYF.

This clone showed up many times. Germline and junction disagree at one end, which may indicate a read error. The gene symbols are mouse symbols. The read ends 4 residues early relative to the CDR3; the germline J gene fills the gap. The gene calls are TRBV13-3 and TRBJ2-2; TRBD1 aligns across 7 bases. The CDR3 totals 16 residues. Germline CDR1 is NNHDY and CDR2 is SYVADS. The CDR3 reads CASGEGYRGNTGQLYF. CDR3 bases read: TGTGCCAGCGGTGAAGGCTACAGGGGAAACACCGGG.

This clone was detected ten times or more. Each gene name is a mouse one. The read ends 4 residues early relative to the CDR3; the germline J gene fills the gap. The chain carries TRBV17 and TRBJ2-2; D not certain. Trimming took 3 bases from V and 1 from J, leaving 9 bases between them. The germline V gene encodes CDR1 MNHDT and CDR2 YYDKIL. This CDR3 has 15 residues. The covered CDR3 bases are TGTGCTAGCAGTAGTTCAGGTATAAACACCGGG. Amino acids: CASSSSGINTG. The whole CDR3 protein is CASSSSGINTGQLYF.

For this clone: Mouse names are used for the genes. From the germline J gene comes the end of the CDR3, since the read stops 4 residues before it. The V gene is TRBV2, the J gene TRBJ2-5; perhaps TRBD1 as D (7 bases). Per germline, CDR1 LGHNA and CDR2 YSYQKL. The CDR3 consists of 15 residues. CDR3 sequence reads: CASSQDRGGADTQYF. Partial CDR3 DNA: TGTGCCAGCAGCCAAGATCGAGGGGGCGCGGAC.

This clone has ten or more counts. Mouse names are used for the genes. The CDR3 extends 4 residues past the end of the read, so its final part is completed from the germline J gene. The chain joins TRBV1 to TRBJ2-3, with 8 bases that match TRBD2. V shed 1 base and J 3 bases; nucleotides not matched to a gene: 3. Germline V gene data show CDR1 as NSQYPW and CDR2 as LRSPGD (reference sequence). There are 15 residues in the CDR3. The part of the CDR3 DNA that was read is TGCACCTGCAGTGCAGGGGACTGGAAGGCAGAA. Translation: CTCSAGDWKAE. The CDR3 reads in full as CTCSAGDWKAETLYF.

This clone was found many times. Each gene name is a mouse one. The read ends 4 residues before the CDR3 terminus; that terminus is restored from the germline J gene. The chain uses TRBV13-2 and TRBJ1-4, with D maybe TRBD1 (6 bases). CDR3 length equals 15 residues. The germline CDR1 and CDR2 sequences are NNHNN and SYGAGS (reference sequence). Trimming pared 5 bases from V and 0 bases from J, leaving 11 bases between. The DNA read from the CDR3 is TGTGCCAGCGGCCCCGGGACAATTTCCAACGAA. It codes for CASGPGTISNE. The complete CDR3 protein is CASGPGTISNERLFF.

This clone was seen many times. Each gene name is a mouse one. The read is 4 residues too short to cover the CDR3 end, so that end is filled in from the germline J gene. V usage is TRBV13-1 and J usage is TRBJ1-2, with TRBD1 identical over 7 bases. From germline, CDR1 is NSHNY and CDR2 SYGAGN. The CDR3 length is 16 residues. This chain's CDR3 is CASSDAGGARGSDYTF. The sequenced CDR3 bases are TGTGCCAGCAGTGATGCAGGGGGGGCGCGAGGGTCC.

In the case of this clone: A read error likely explains this, since a far larger clone differs by one base. Mouse names are used for the genes. Read coverage stops 4 residues before the CDR3 terminus; the germline J gene supplies the remainder. The V and J genes are TRBV31 and TRBJ2-2, with TRBD1 as a possible D gene (5 bases). V was shortened by 0 bases and J by 4 bases, with 12 bases between the two germline ends. Germline V CDR1 and CDR2: GKSSPN, SITVG. The CDR3 totals 15 residues. The CDR3 bases that were read are TGTGCCTGGAGTCTAGAGGGGATGTCCACCGGG. Its protein is CAWSLEGMSTG. The CDR3 in its entirety is CAWSLEGMSTGQLYF.

Ten or more counts support this clone. TCRdb's protein and the DNA translation differ at residue 13; the protein here comes from the DNA. Gene names and germline match the mouse. CDR3 loop: CASSSHRGLYNSPLYF. CDR3 bases read: TGTGCTAGCAGTTCGCACAGGGGGCTCTATAATTCGCCC. V usage is TRBV29 and J usage is TRBJ1-6; TRBD1 matches at 9 bases. The CDR3 is cut off 3 residues early in the read; its end comes from the germline J gene. TRBJ1-6 is annotated as an ORF whose role is uncertain. With V trimmed by 4 bases and J by 3 bases, 4 bases remained unmatched. Germline V gene data show CDR1 as MSHET and CDR2 as SYDVDS. There are 16 residues in the CDR3.

In this sample, this clone turned up many times. Gene names are mouse gene names. The read comes to an end 4 residues before the CDR3 does, leaving the germline J gene to fill in the end. The chain recombines TRBV19 with TRBJ1-1; TRBD1 agrees at 7 bases. The CDR3 totals 15 residues. Germline values: CDR1 FNHDT, CDR2 SITEND (reference sequence). V trimming: 5 bases; J trimming: 0 bases; junction bases outside the gene matches: 7. The CDR3 DNA, read in part, is TGTGCCAGCAGCCGCCCCAGGGGGACAAACACA. Its translation is CASSRPRGTNT. The whole CDR3 is CASSRPRGTNTEVFF.

At least ten counts were recorded for this clone. The genes are named according to mouse. Read coverage stops 4 residues before the CDR3 terminus; the germline J gene supplies the remainder. The chain has TRBV13-2 and TRBJ1-1; 10 nucleotides match TRBD1. Germline-derived CDR1 and CDR2 are NNHNN and SYGAGS (reference sequence). This CDR3 spans 16 amino acids. V was pared by 0 bases and J by 4 bases, with 6 bases of the junction left unmatched. CDR3 DNA, as far as it was read: TGTGCCAGCGGTGATGCACAGGGACAGGGGTTCACA. Residues: CASGDAQGQGFT. The entire CDR3 protein reads CASGDAQGQGFTEVFF.

The table lists this clone with many counts. Each gene name is a mouse one. The missing CDR3 end, 4 residues past where the read stops, is filled in from the germline J gene. V gene TRBV19 combines with J gene TRBJ2-7; possibly TRBD1 for D (6 bases). CDR3 length: 14 residues. Germline lookup yields CDR1 FNHDT and CDR2 SITEND (reference sequence). Trimming left V 2 bases short and J 0 bases short, with 9 bases between. The covered CDR3 bases are TGTGCCAGCAGTATCTTACAGGGCTCCTAT. It yields the protein CASSILQGSY. The whole CDR3 protein reads CASSILQGSYEQYF.

About this clone itself: There is a difference at residue 12 between the TCRdb protein and the DNA translation, so the protein given here was translated from the DNA. Here the gene names and germline are mouse. The sequenced fragment ends 3 residues before the CDR3 boundary, so the rest is inferred from the germline J gene. The chain employs TRBV1 and TRBJ1-6, with D maybe TRBD1 (6 bases). TRBJ1-6 has ORF status, its function being uncertain. Trimming left V 0 bases short and J 7 bases short, with 10 bases between. The CDR3 length is 15 residues. Germline V gives CDR1 NSQYPW, CDR2 LRSPGD (reference sequence). CDR3: CTCSADRGRNSPLYF. The DNA read from the CDR3 is TGCACCTGCAGTGCAGACAGGGGCAGGAATTCGCCC.

This clone has at least ten counts. Gene names and germline match the mouse. The CDR3 end lies 4 residues beyond the end of the read and is filled in from the germline J gene. The chain carries TRBV19 and TRBJ1-2, with a tentative D call TRBD1 (6 bases). Germline CDR1 and CDR2: FNHDT and SITEND (reference sequence). This CDR3 comprises 14 residues. Trimming removed 3 bases from V and 0 bases from J, with 9 bases in between. The CDR3 here is CASSTDRTNSDYTF. The CDR3 DNA, read in part, is TGTGCCAGCAGTACCGACAGGACAAACTCC.

This clone was counted a few times. A read error is possible here, since a much larger clone lies one base away. Any gene name here is a mouse gene name. With the read ending 4 residues before the CDR3 end, the germline J gene is used to fill in that end. The chain couples TRBV13-3 to TRBJ1-1, with 7 bases matching TRBD1. The V segment lost 5 bases and the J segment 4 bases; nucleotides outside the gene matches: 8. The CDR3 contains 14 residues. Germline CDR1 and CDR2: NNHDY and SYVADS. The CDR3 protein is CASRDRRGLTEVFF. Partial CDR3 DNA: TGTGCCAGCAGGGACAGGCGGGGACTCACA.

In this sample, this clone is medium-sized (0.01 to 0.1%). Mouse gene names apply. The read ends 4 residues shy of where the CDR3 ends; the end is completed using the germline J gene. J is TRBJ2-2 and V is TRBV13-3, with no clear D. Germline V gene lookup returns CDR1 NNHDY and CDR2 SYVADS. V was cut by 1 base and J by 1 base, with 5 bases left in between. This CDR3 region has 14 residues. CDR3 bases read: TGTGCCAGCAGTGATTCCCAAAACACCGGG. Translated, it gives CASSDSQNTG. The full CDR3 reads CASSDSQNTGQLYF.

The sample holds many counts of this clone. Genes and germline come from the mouse. The sequenced fragment ends 4 residues before the CDR3 boundary, so the rest is inferred from the germline J gene. This chain connects TRBV19 to TRBJ1-4; 8 bases line up with TRBD1. CDR3 size: 13 residues. CDR1 and CDR2 (germline): FNHDT, SITEND (reference sequence). Unmatched junction bases numbered 5, after V lost 8 bases and J lost 5 bases. CDR3 sequence reads: CASRTGRNERLFF. The part of the CDR3 DNA that was read is TGTGCCAGTAGGACAGGGAGGAACGAA.

In this sample, this clone turned up many times. These gene names are mouse names. The observed sequence ends 4 residues before the CDR3 terminus, with the missing tail filled in from the germline J gene. The chain has TRBV1 and TRBJ2-1; the D is unclear. V lost 1 base and J 1 base, leaving 5 bases between the germline ends. There are 14 residues in the CDR3. Germline CDR1 and CDR2: NSQYPW and LRSPGD (reference sequence). The covered CDR3 bases are TGCACCTGCAGTGCAGCGCAGAACTATGCT. Translated: CTCSAAQNYA. The CDR3 reads in full as CTCSAAQNYAEQFF.

This clone was seen ten or more times. Mouse names are used for the genes. The read ends 4 residues early relative to the CDR3; the germline J gene fills the gap. The chain carries TRBV5 and TRBJ2-1, with D possibly matching TRBD1 (6 bases). Germline CDR1 is LGHNA and CDR2 is YNLKQL (reference sequence). This CDR3 contains 14 residues. Trimming shortened V by 4 bases and J by 4 bases, and 11 bases separated the two germline ends. CDR3 DNA, as far as it was read: TGTGCCAGCAGCCCCCCGGGACAATATGCT. It is translated as CASSPPGQYA. The whole CDR3 region reads CASSPPGQYAEQFF.

This clone turned up a few times. A far larger clone is only one base removed, so a read error is likely. Gene names denote mouse genes. Sequencing ends 4 residues short of the CDR3 end; the germline J gene provides the rest. The chain employs TRBV13-3 and TRBJ2-5, with 7 bases identical to TRBD1. The CDR3 spans 14 residues. Germline CDR1 NNHDY, CDR2 SYVADS. This CDR3 is CASRTGTGGDTQYF. Incomplete CDR3 DNA: TGTGCCAGCAGGACAGGGACCGGGGGAGAC.

The sample holds many counts of this clone. Gene names and germline match the mouse. CDR3 bases read: TGTGCCAGCAGTTTGGGGGGGCGCCGGGCT. It is translated as CASSLGGRRA. The whole CDR3 sequence is CASSLGGRRAEQFF. V and J are TRBV14 and TRBJ2-1; the match to TRBD2 covers 8 bases. Sequencing ends 4 residues short of the CDR3 end; the germline J gene provides the rest. The CDR3 extends over 14 amino acids. Germline V gene lookup returns CDR1 SGHDT and CDR2 FRDEAV.

This clone has a count of ten or more. Gene labels here are mouse ones. The read terminates 4 residues before the CDR3 end, so the remaining end is supplied by the germline J gene. The rearrangement uses TRBV19 and TRBJ2-1, with 11 bases matching TRBD2. J gave up 5 bases and V 4 bases, and 5 bases lay outside the gene matches. The CDR3 is 15 residues long. Per the germline V gene, CDR1 is FNHDT and CDR2 is SITEND (reference sequence). This CDR3 reads CASSPGLGGNAEQFF. The part of the CDR3 DNA that was read is TGTGCCAGCAGTCCCGGACTGGGGGGAAATGCT.

This clone has at least ten counts. Genes and germline come from the mouse. The read finishes 4 residues shy of the CDR3 end, and the germline J gene is used to complete it. V usage is TRBV13-2 and J usage is TRBJ2-7; no reliable D call. Germline loops: CDR1 NNHNN, CDR2 SYGAGS (reference sequence). The length of the CDR3 is 11 residues. V gave up 3 bases and J gave up 3 bases, with 4 bases separating them. The covered CDR3 bases are TGTGCCAGCGGTGGACACTAT. Its protein is CASGGHY. Given in full, the CDR3 is CASGGHYEQYF.

This clone was seen repeatedly, ten times or more. Germline and genes here are mouse. The CDR3 goes on 4 residues after the read ends, and that part is filled in from the germline J gene. The rearrangement uses TRBV29 and TRBJ2-7; 8 bases are a match to TRBD1. Germline CDR1 reads MSHET; CDR2 reads SYDVDS. The CDR3 loop spans 15 amino acids. CDR3 in amino acids: CASSLFRTGKYEQYF. Incomplete CDR3 DNA: TGTGCTAGCAGTTTATTCAGGACAGGGAAGTAT.

This clone was counted ten times or more. Gene names refer to mouse genes. The read gets to within 4 residues of the CDR3 end, and the germline J gene fills in the rest. The V call is TRBV13-2, the J call TRBJ2-1; D is possibly TRBD1 (6 bases). Per the germline V gene, CDR1 is NNHNN and CDR2 is SYGAGS (reference sequence). The CDR3 loop spans 12 amino acids. The germline V and J ends were trimmed by 2 bases and 6 bases, with 6 bases remaining between them. CDR3 in amino acids: CASGEGGAEQFF. CDR3 DNA, as far as it was read: TGTGCCAGCGGTGAAGGGGGTGCT.

This clone was counted ten times or more. Any gene name here is a mouse gene name. The read halts 4 residues ahead of the CDR3 end, with the missing end drawn from the germline J gene. This chain connects TRBV13-1 to TRBJ1-4, with 7 bases matching TRBD1. Looked up from germline, CDR1 is NSHNY and CDR2 is SYGAGN. V lost 5 bases to trimming and J lost 2 bases; unmatched junction nucleotides: 6. The CDR3 consists of 15 residues. CDR3 region: CASSAGQTSNERLFF. CDR3 bases read: TGTGCCAGCAGCGCGGGACAGACCTCCAACGAA.

This clone qualifies as medium-sized. Gene names and germline refer to mouse. The read ends 4 residues before the CDR3 terminus; that terminus is restored from the germline J gene. The J gene is TRBJ2-7, the V gene TRBV13-1; D is perhaps TRBD1 (5 bases). Deletions cut 2 bases from V and 0 bases from J, with 6 bases between. CDR3 length: 13 amino acids. Germline V gene sequence: CDR1 NSHNY, CDR2 SYGAGN. The CDR3 reads CASSEDISYEQYF. CDR3 DNA, as far as it was read: TGTGCCAGCAGTGAGGACATCTCCTAT.

This clone has a count of ten or more. Each gene name is a mouse one. The read finishes 4 residues shy of the CDR3 end, and the germline J gene is used to complete it. The V gene is TRBV13-2, the J gene TRBJ2-4, with 9 bases fitting TRBD2. Germline lookup yields CDR1 NNHNN and CDR2 SYGAGS (reference sequence). The CDR3 sequence is 14 residues long. The sequenced part of the CDR3 DNA is TGTGCCAGCGGTGATGCAGGGACTGGGAAC. Translation gives CASGDAGTGN. The whole CDR3 sequence reads CASGDAGTGNTLYF.

Ten or more counts support this clone. The gene symbols are mouse symbols. The CDR3 end falls 4 residues outside the read, so it is completed with the germline J gene. The chain joins TRBV29 to TRBJ1-2; TRBD1 agrees at 8 bases. V shed 2 bases and J 0 bases; nucleotides not matched to a gene: 2. The CDR3 is made up of 15 amino acids. Germline V gene sequence: CDR1 MSHET, CDR2 SYDVDS. The CDR3: CASSLPGGANSDYTF. The part of the CDR3 DNA that was read is TGTGCTAGCAGTTTACCAGGGGGCGCAAACTCC.

This clone was found many times. The gene names here belong to mouse. Coverage ceases 4 residues before the CDR3 finishes, and the germline J gene fills in the end. The chain carries TRBV19 and TRBJ2-7; 9 bases are shared with TRBD2. Germline-derived CDR1 and CDR2 are FNHDT and SITEND (reference sequence). V gave up 1 base and J gave up 2 bases; unmatched junction bases: 1. The CDR3 has 14 amino acids. The sequenced CDR3 bases are TGTGCCAGCAGTATACGGGACTGGGCCTAT. Its translation: CASSIRDWAY. The full CDR3 sequence reads CASSIRDWAYEQYF.